The 18 T cell receptor beta chains in this list originate from one sample, sequenced in a study of blood T cell repertoires in COVID-19. Data came from immunoSEQ multiplex PCR; TCRdb stores just in-frame clones and leaves some out. This sample has about 170,000 clones, with 80% to 85% found just once. Sequencing input: peripheral blood. The receptors here all came from a human donor with acute or convalescent COVID-19. The donor label of this sample is uncertain.

J is TRBJ1-4 and V is TRBV27; D is unclear. V gave up 3 bases and J gave up 0 bases, with 8 bases separating them. This CDR3 comprises 15 residues. The germline gives CDR1 MNHEY, CDR2 SMNVEV (reference sequence). The CDR3 reads CASSFVGTTNEKLFF. CDR3 DNA: TGTGCCAGCAGTTTCGTCGGGACAACTAATGAAAAACTGTTTTTT.

This clone came up once. The chain links TRBV11-2 to TRBJ2-7, with D perhaps matching TRBD1 (6 bases). Per germline, CDR1 SGHAT and CDR2 FQNNGV. Trimming shortened V by 1 base and J by 3 bases, and 10 bases separated the two germline ends. The CDR3 totals 14 residues. DNA for the CDR3: TGTGCCAGCAGCTTAGGGACAGTCCTCTACGAGCAGTACTTC. Protein: CASSLGTVLYEQYF.

The J gene is TRBJ1-2, the V gene TRBV15; 8 positions agree with TRBD1. Germline CDR1 and CDR2: LNHNV and YYDKDF (reference sequence). The length of the CDR3 is 13 residues. J gave up 8 bases and V 0 bases, and 2 bases lay outside the gene matches. For the CDR3, the DNA is TGTGCCACCAGCAGAGACAGGGGGCTCGGCTACACCTTC. It specifies CATSRDRGLGYTF.

The rearrangement joins TRBV5-5 to TRBJ1-3; 7 bases agree with TRBD1. Germline-derived CDR1 and CDR2 are SGHKS and YYEKEE (reference sequence). The CDR3 has 16 residues. After removal of 3 bases from V and 0 bases from J, the junction contained 6 bases not matched to a gene. The CDR3 is CASSSRRDSSGNTIYF. CDR3 nucleotide sequence: TGTGCCAGCAGCTCTCGGAGGGACAGCTCTGGAAACACCATATATTTT.

This clone turned up a few times. The chain carries TRBV2 and TRBJ1-1; maybe TRBD1 (6 bases). V was trimmed by 9 bases and J by 6 bases, leaving 20 bases between them. Looked up from germline, CDR1 is SNHLY and CDR2 is FYNNEI. CDR3 length: 14 amino acids. Written as DNA, the CDR3 is TGTGCCAGTAGGAGGACAGCGGCCTTTCCTGAAGCTTTCTTT. Translation: CASRRTAAFPEAFF.

The chain is built from TRBV5-4 and TRBJ2-3, with TRBD2 identical over 9 bases. The CDR3 contains 15 residues. Per germline, CDR1 SGHNT and CDR2 YYREEE (reference sequence). With 2 bases clipped from V and 4 bases from J, the junction kept 5 bases outside the gene matches. The CDR3 region has the DNA TGTGCCAGCAGCTTTCCGGGACTAGCTTCAGATACGCAGTATTTT. Amino acid sequence: CASSFPGLASDTQYF.

The chain employs TRBV10-3 and TRBJ1-2, with TRBD1 matching 9 bases. Germline lookup yields CDR1 ENHRY and CDR2 SYGVKD. Unmatched junction bases numbered 3, after V lost 5 bases and J lost 2 bases. The CDR3 runs to 14 residues. As DNA, the CDR3 is TGTGCCATCAGTCCCGGGACAGGGAACTATGGCTACACCTTC. The encoded protein is CAISPGTGNYGYTF.

The chain has TRBV6-2 or TRBV6-3 and TRBJ2-5, with a possible D match to TRBD1 (6 bases). Germline loops: CDR1 MNHEY, CDR2 SVGEGT. The V gene lost 2 bases and the J gene lost 5 bases, with 12 bases spanning the gap. The CDR3 spans 14 residues. Here the CDR3 reads CASSYGDKRETQYF. The CDR3 nucleotides read TGTGCCAGCAGTTACGGGGACAAACGGGAGACCCAGTACTTC.

V gene TRBV7-3 combines with J gene TRBJ2-2, with TRBD2 matching over 12 bases. Trimming at V came to 5 bases and at J to 0 bases, leaving 1 base not matched to a gene. Germline loops: CDR1 SGHTA, CDR2 FQGTGA. The CDR3 runs 16 residues. The CDR3 sequence is CASSLAGGTNTGELFF. The CDR3 DNA follows: TGTGCCAGCAGCCTAGCGGGAGGGACGAACACCGGGGAGCTGTTTTTT. The full variable domain, rest sourced from reference TRBV7-3 and TRBJ2-2, is GAGVSQTPSNKVTEKGKYVELRCDPISGHTALYWYRQSLGQGPEFLIYFQGTGAADDSGLPNDRFFAVRPEGSVSTLKIQRTERGDSAVYLCASSLAGGTNTGELFFGEGSRLTVL.

The rearrangement links TRBV3-1 (or the pseudogene TRBV3-2) to TRBJ1-1, with a possible D match to TRBD1 (5 bases). The CDR3 spans 14 residues. Per the germline V gene, CDR1 is LGHDT and CDR2 is YNNKEL (reference sequence). V dropped 4 bases and J dropped 5 bases, with 14 bases sitting between them. This chain's CDR3 is CASSPRGEWTEAFF. The CDR3 DNA reads as TGTGCCAGCAGCCCTCGGGGGGAGTGGACTGAAGCTTTCTTT.

This rearrangement joins TRBV6-1 to TRBJ2-7, with D possibly being TRBD1 (6 bases). The V gene's germline CDR1 is MNHNS and CDR2 SASEGT. Trimming took off 5 bases at V and 1 base at J, with 12 bases between the two ends. The CDR3 extends over 14 amino acids. In DNA, the CDR3 is TGTGCCAGCAGTTATCGACAGGATTCCTACGAGCAGTACTTC. Its protein product is CASSYRQDSYEQYF.

The chain is built from TRBV6-5 and TRBJ1-1; possibly TRBD1 for D (5 bases). V lost 2 bases and J 7 bases, leaving 8 bases between the germline ends. The CDR3 sequence is 12 residues long. The V gene's germline CDR1 is MNHEY and CDR2 SVGAGI. CDR3 region: CASSYRGGEAFF. Here the CDR3 DNA reads TGTGCCAGCAGTTACAGGGGTGGTGAAGCTTTCTTT.

The chain uses TRBV29-1 and TRBJ2-4; D not certain. Trimming removed 0 bases from V and 1 base from J, with 4 bases in between. The CDR3 totals 13 residues. The germline V gene encodes CDR1 SQVTM and CDR2 ANQGSEA. The CDR3 DNA reads as TGCAGCGTTGAAGACAGTGCCAAAAACATTCAGTACTTC. Its translation is CSVEDSAKNIQYF.

The genes are TRBV3-1 (or the pseudogene TRBV3-2) and TRBJ2-2; 10 nucleotides line up with TRBD2. Germline CDR1 and CDR2: LGHDT and YNNKEL (reference sequence). The CDR3 has 16 residues. Trimming took 1 base from V and 3 from J; bases not matched to a gene: 2. The CDR3 spells CASSQGAGGYTGELFF. The CDR3 DNA is TGTGCCAGCAGCCAAGGAGCGGGGGGGTACACCGGGGAGCTGTTTTTT.

Details on this clone: The identical CDR3 is also encoded by other nucleotide sequences in the sample. The chain combines TRBV6-5 with TRBJ1-2; 10 nucleotides match TRBD1. Germline V gives CDR1 MNHEY, CDR2 SVGAGI. The CDR3 totals 14 residues. The V gene end was trimmed by 6 bases and the J gene end by 4 bases; junction bases not matched to a gene: 5. This CDR3 reads CASRAGTGAYGYTF. As DNA, the CDR3 is TGTGCCAGCAGAGCCGGGACAGGGGCCTATGGCTACACCTTC.

The chain is built from TRBV12-3 or TRBV12-4 and TRBJ1-1; perhaps TRBD1 as D (5 bases). Trimming removed 6 bases at V and 8 bases at J, with 10 bases between. This CDR3 has 11 amino acids. CDR3 protein: CASRDRLEAFF. In DNA form, the CDR3 reads TGTGCCAGCAGAGACAGACTCGAAGCTTTCTTT.

The rearrangement joins TRBV5-4 to TRBJ2-7; TRBD1 matches at 11 bases. J was trimmed by 7 bases and V by 3 bases; bases with no gene match: 6. The CDR3 covers 14 residues. CDR1 is SGHNT, CDR2 YYREEE, per germline (reference sequence). The CDR3 bases are TGTGCCAGCAGCTATGGACAGGGGGCAGGGGAGCAGTACTTC. It is translated as CASSYGQGAGEQYF.

The V and J genes are TRBV7-2 and TRBJ1-6; 9 bases agree with TRBD1. The CDR3 covers 15 residues. V shed 6 bases and J 10 bases; nucleotides not matched to a gene: 10. The V gene's germline CDR1 is SGHTA and CDR2 FQGNSA. The CDR3 reads CASRDTGGSTSPLHF. In DNA form, the CDR3 reads TGTGCCAGCAGAGATACAGGGGGCTCTACGTCACCCCTCCACTTT.